The source of this T cell receptor beta chain is a study of blood T cells in healthy people across ages. Overall study findings and caveats: Age advanced and TCR beta diversity per million T cells fell, roughly linearly.

Germline loops: CDR1 MNHEY, CDR2 SVGAGI. The CDR3 sequence is 14 residues long. Losses at the gene ends were 10 bases for V and 7 bases for J; bases not matched to a gene: 12. With regard to this clonotype: What it recognizes is unknown.

For the second PCR, which ran for about 6 to 11 cycles, a sample-barcoded 5' primer and a J-beta primer mix were used. Through a template-switch adaptor with 12 random nucleotides, each cDNA molecule received a tag. In TCRdb, the 5' RACE reads were re-called with MiXCR into one record per CDR3 protein. The sample gives 350,000 to 450,000 distinct CDR3 sequences, about 55% of which show up once; 51% is in the top ten. The sample providers were healthy Caucasian people from Russia, aged about 6 to 90. V usage is TRBV6-5 and J usage is TRBJ1-4, with 7 nucleotides matching TRBD1. The specimen was blood. This clonotype originated in a man aged 60-69 years in good health. CDR3 amino acids: CAKTQQGFGEKLFF. The CDR3 nucleotides read TGTGCCAAGACTCAACAGGGGTTCGGTGAAAAACTGTTTTTT.